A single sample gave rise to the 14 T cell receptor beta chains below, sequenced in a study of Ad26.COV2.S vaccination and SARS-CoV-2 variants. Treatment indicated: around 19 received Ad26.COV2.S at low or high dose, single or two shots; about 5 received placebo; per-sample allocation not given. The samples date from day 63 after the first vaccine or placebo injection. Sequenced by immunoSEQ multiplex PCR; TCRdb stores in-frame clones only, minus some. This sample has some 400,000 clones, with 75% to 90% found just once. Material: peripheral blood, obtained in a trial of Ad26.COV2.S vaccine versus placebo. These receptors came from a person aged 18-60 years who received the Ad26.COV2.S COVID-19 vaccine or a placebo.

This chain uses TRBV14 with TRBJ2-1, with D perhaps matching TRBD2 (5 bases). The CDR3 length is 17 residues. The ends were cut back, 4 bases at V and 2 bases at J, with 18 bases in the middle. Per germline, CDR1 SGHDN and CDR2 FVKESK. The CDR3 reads CASSLGKSGTAYNEQFF. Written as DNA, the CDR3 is TGTGCCAGCAGCCTCGGGAAGTCGGGAACGGCCTACAATGAGCAGTTCTTC.

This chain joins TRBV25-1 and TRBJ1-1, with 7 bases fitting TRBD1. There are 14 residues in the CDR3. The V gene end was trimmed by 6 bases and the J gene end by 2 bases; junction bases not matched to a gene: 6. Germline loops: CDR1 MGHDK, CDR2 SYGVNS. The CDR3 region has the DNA TGTGCCAGCAGCCAGGGGGGTGTTAACACTGAAGCTTTCTTT. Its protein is CASSQGGVNTEAFF.

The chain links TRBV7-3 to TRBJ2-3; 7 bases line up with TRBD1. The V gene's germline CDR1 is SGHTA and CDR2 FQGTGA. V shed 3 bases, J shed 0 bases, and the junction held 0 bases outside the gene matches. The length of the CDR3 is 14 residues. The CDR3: CASSLGQSTDTQYF. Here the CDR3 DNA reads TGTGCCAGCAGCTTGGGACAGAGCACAGATACGCAGTATTTT.

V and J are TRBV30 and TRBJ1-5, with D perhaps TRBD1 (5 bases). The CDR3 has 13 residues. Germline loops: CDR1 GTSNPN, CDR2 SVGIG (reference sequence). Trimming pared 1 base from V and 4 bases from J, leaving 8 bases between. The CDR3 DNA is TGTGCCTGGAGTGGTCGGGGGAATCAGCCCCAGCATTTT. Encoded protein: CAWSGRGNQPQHF.

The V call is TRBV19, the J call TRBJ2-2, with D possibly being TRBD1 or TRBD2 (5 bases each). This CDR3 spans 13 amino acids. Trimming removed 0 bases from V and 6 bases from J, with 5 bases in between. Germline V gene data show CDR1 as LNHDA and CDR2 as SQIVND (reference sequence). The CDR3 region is CASSIEGAGELFF. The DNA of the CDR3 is TGTGCCAGTAGTATAGAGGGGGCCGGGGAGCTGTTTTTT.

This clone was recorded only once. The CDR3 protein is CSVCLQSGYYEQYF. The CDR3 DNA is TGCAGCGTTTGCCTGCAGAGCGGTTACTACGAGCAGTACTTC. This rearrangement joins TRBV29-1 to TRBJ2-7; D is possibly TRBD2 (5 bases). The V end lost 5 bases, the J end lost 3 bases, and 17 bases lay between the germline ends. Germline values: CDR1 SQVTM, CDR2 ANQGSEA. The CDR3 totals 14 residues.

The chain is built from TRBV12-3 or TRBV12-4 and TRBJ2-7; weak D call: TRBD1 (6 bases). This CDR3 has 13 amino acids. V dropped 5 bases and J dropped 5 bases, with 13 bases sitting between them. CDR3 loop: CASSAGRGHEQYF. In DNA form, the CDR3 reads TGTGCCAGCAGTGCAGGCAGGGGCCACGAGCAGTACTTC.

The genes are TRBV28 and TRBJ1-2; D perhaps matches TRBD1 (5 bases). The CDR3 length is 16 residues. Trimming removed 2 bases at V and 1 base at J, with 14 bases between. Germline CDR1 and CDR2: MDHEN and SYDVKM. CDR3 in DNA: TGTGCCAGCAGTTTACCTGGGGCAGGGAGTAACTATGGCTACACCTTC. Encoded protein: CASSLPGAGSNYGYTF.

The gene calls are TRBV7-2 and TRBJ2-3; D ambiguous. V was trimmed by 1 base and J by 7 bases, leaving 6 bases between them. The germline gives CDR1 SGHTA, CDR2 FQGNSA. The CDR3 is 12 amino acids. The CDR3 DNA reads TGTGCCAGCAGCTTAGGAGGAAATACGCAGTATTTT. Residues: CASSLGGNTQYF.

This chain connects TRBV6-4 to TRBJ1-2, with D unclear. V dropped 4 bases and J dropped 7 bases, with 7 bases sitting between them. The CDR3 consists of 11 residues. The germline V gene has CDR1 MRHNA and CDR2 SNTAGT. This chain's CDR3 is CASSGESGYTF. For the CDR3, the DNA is TGTGCCAGCAGTGGGGAGAGTGGCTACACCTTC.

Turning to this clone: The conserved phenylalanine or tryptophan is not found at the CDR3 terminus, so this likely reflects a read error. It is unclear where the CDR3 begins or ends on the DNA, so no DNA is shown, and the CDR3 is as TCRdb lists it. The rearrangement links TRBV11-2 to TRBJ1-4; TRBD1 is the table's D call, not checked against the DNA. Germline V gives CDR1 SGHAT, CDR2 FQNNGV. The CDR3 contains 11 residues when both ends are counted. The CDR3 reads CASSKGGRLPR.

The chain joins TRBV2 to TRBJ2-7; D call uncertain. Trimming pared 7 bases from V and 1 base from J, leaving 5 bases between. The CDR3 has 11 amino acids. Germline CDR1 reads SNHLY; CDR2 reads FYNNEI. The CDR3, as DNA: TGTGCCAGCACACTTTCCTACGAGCAGTACTTC. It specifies CASTLSYEQYF.

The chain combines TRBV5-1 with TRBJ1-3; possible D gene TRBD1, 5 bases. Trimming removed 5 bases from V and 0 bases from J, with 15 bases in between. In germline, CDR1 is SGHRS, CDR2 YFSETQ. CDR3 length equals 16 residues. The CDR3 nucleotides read TGCGCCAGCAGTCCCCGGGACGGACTCTCTGGAAACACCATATATTTT. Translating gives CASSPRDGLSGNTIYF.

The CDR3 DNA sequence: TGTGCCAGCTCACAGGGGGCGAACACTGAAGCTTTCTTT. This translates into CASSQGANTEAFF. This sequence joins TRBV18 and TRBJ1-1; 7 bases match TRBD1. CDR3 length: 13 amino acids. V was clipped by 4 bases and J by 1 base; unmatched bases: 0. Germline CDR1 and CDR2: KGHSH and LQKENI.